This T cell receptor beta chain was sequenced during a study of glioma-infiltrating T cells after dendritic cell vaccination. Time point defined: after dendritic cell vaccination, including at tumor progression/relapse. The CDR3 runs to 15 residues. With V trimmed by 7 bases and J by 2 bases, 9 bases remained unmatched. Germline lookup yields CDR1 MNHNS and CDR2 SASEGT. Some clones are missing from TCRdb's copy, which holds only in-frame ones; the method was immunoSEQ multiplex PCR. The sample contains roughly 100,000 clones, 90% of which appear only once. This clone was counted between two and nine times. What it recognizes is unknown. Overall study results and limits: Higher TCR clonality did not directly relate to longer survival. Longer survival after dendritic cell vaccination followed higher pretreatment TIL content.

This chain connects TRBV6-1 to TRBJ2-5; 8 nucleotides line up with TRBD2. The source was blood, collected after dendritic cell vaccination. The sequence was obtained from a human donor with glioblastoma. CDR3 loop: CASNREAGGQETQYF. CDR3 DNA sequence: TGTGCCAGCAACCGGGAGGCGGGGGGACAAGAGACCCAGTACTTC.